This TCR beta chain was identified in a study of regulatory T cells in long-lasting Graves disease. Through Arm-PCR of CDR3 regions and iRepertoire HTBI primers, TCR beta libraries were built. TCRdb redid the calling of the multiplex PCR reads with MiXCR, one entry per CDR3 protein. The sample has 390,000 or so distinct CDR3 sequences, approximately 23% seen once; the top ten hold around 30%. On this clonotype: One end of the junction varies from germline; a read error may be responsible.

Noted time point: persistent/refractory GD, antithyroid drugs over 5 years with positive TRAb. Extracted RNA from PBMCs served as the source of the TCR library. The CDR3 runs to 12 residues. Looked up from germline, CDR1 is SNHLY and CDR2 is FYNNEI. This chain joins TRBV2 and TRBJ2-5; the D is unclear. Here the sequenced sample was peripheral blood mononuclear cells (PBMCs), taken when the disease was refractory, from a patient treated with antithyroid drugs. The TCR comes from a woman in her forties with Graves disease. The CDR3 DNA is TGTGCCAGCATTGTGACCGGAGAGACCCAGCACTTC. Translation: CASIVTGETQHF.